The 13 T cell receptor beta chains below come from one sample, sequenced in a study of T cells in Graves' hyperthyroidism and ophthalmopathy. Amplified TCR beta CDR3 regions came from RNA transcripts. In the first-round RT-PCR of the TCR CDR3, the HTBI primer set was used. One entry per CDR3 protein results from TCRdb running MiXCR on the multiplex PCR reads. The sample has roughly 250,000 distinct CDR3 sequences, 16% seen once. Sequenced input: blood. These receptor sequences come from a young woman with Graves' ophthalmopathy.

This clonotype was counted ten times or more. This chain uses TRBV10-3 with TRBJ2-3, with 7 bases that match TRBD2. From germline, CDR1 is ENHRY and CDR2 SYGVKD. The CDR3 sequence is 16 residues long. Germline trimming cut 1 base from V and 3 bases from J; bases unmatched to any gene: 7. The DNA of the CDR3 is TGTGCCATCAGTGAGTGGGCGGGAGACGCGACAGATACGCAGTATTTT. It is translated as CAISEWAGDATDTQYF.

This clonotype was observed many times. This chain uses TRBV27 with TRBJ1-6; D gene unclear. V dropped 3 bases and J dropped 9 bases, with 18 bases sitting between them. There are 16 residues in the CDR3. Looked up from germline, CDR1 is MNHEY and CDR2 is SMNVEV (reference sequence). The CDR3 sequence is CASSFGRPASGSPLHF. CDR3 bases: TGTGCCAGCAGTTTCGGACGGCCGGCCAGCGGTTCACCCCTCCACTTT.

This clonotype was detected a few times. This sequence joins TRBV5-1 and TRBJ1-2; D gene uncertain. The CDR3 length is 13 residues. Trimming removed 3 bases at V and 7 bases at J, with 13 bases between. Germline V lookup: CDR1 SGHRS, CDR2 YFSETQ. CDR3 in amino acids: CASSWAPLGGYTF. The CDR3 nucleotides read TGCGCCAGCAGCTGGGCCCCTCTGGGTGGCTACACCTTC. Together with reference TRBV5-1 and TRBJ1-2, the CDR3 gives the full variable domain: KAGVTQTPRYLIKTRGQQVTLSCSPISGHRSVSWYQQTPGQGLQFLFEYFSETQRNKGNFPGRFSGRQFSNSRSEMNVSTLELGDSALYLCASSWAPLGGYTFGSGTRLTVV.

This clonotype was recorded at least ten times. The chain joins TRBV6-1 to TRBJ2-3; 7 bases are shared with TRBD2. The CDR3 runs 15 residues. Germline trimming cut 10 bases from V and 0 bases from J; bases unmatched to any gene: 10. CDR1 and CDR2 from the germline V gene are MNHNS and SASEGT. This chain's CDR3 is CATRYGGGSTDTQYF. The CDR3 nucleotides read TGTGCCACCCGCTATGGCGGGGGTAGCACAGATACGCAGTATTTT.

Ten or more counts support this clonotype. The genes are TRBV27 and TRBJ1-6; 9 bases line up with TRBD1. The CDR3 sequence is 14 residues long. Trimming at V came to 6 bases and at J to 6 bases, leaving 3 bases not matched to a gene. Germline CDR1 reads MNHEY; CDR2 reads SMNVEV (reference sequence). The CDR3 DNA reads TGTGCCAGCAGGGACAGGGGAGGTAATTCACCCCTCCACTTT. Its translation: CASRDRGGNSPLHF.

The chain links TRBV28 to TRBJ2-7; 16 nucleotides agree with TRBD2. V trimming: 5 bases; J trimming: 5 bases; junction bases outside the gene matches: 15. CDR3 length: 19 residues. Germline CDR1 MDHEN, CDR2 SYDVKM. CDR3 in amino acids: CASSQSWGTGTSGGDEQYF. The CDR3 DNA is TGTGCCAGCAGTCAGAGTTGGGGGACCGGGACTAGCGGGGGGGACGAGCAGTACTTC.

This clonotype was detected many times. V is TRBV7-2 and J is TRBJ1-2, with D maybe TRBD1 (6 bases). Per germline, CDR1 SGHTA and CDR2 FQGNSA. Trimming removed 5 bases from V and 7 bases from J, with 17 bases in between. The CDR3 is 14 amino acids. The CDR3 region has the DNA TGTGCCAGCAGCCCCACGGGGACAACCATTGGCTACACCTTC. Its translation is CASSPTGTTIGYTF. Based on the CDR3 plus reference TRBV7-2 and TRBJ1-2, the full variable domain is GAGVSQSPSNKVTEKGKDVELRCDPISGHTALYWYRQSLGQGLEFLIYFQGNSAPDKSGLPSDRFSAERTGGSVSTLTIQRTQQEDSAVYLCASSPTGTTIGYTFGSGTRLTVV.

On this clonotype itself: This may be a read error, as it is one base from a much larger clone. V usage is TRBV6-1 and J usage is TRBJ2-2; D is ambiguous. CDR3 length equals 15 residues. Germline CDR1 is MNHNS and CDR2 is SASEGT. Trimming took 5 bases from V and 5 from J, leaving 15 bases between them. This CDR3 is CASSPRIGSTGELFF. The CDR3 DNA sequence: TGTGCCAGCAGTCCGCGGATAGGGTCAACCGGGGAGCTGTTTTTT.

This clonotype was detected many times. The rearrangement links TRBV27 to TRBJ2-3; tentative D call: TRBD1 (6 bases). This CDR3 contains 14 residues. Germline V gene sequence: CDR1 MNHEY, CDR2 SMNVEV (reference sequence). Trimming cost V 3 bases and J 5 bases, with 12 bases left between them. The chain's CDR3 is CASSLGTIEDTQYF. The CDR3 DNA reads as TGTGCCAGCAGTTTGGGGACAATAGAAGATACGCAGTATTTT.

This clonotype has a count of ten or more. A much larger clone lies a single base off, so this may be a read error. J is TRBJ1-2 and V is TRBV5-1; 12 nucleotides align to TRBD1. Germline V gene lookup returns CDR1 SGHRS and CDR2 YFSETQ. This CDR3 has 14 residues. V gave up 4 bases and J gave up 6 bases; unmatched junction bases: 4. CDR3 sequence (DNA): TGCGCCAGCAGCCCGGGACAGGGGGCAGATGGCTACACCTTC. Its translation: CASSPGQGADGYTF.

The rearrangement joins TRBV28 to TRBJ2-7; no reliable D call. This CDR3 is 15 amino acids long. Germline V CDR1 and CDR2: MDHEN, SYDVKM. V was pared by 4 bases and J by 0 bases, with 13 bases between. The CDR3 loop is CASSSLRGSSYEQYF. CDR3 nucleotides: TGTGCCAGCAGTTCTCTTAGAGGTAGCTCCTACGAGCAGTACTTC.

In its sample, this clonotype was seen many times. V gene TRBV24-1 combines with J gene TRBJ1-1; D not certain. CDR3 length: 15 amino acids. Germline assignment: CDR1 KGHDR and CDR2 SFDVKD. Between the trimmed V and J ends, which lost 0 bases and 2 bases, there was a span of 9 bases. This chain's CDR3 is CATSDLAYINTEAFF. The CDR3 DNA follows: TGTGCCACCAGTGATTTGGCCTACATCAACACTGAAGCTTTCTTT.

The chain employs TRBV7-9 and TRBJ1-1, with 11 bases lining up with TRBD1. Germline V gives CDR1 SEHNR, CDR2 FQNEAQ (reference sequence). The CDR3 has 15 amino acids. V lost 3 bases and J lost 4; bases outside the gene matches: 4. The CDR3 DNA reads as TGTGCCAGCAGCTTCGATGGGACAGGGGGCACTGAAGCTTTCTTT. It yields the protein CASSFDGTGGTEAFF.